This note documents a single T cell receptor beta chain sequence. Using immunoSEQ multiplex PCR, the repertoire was profiled, and TCRdb retains in-frame clones only, with some absent. The top ten hold approximately 19% of the sample, which has 60,000 to 70,000 clones, less than 90% seen once. V lost 4 bases and J lost 5; bases outside the gene matches: 5. The germline V gene has CDR1 SGHTS and CDR2 YDEGEE. CDR3 length: 15 residues. This record comes from a study of T cell responses to AZD1222 COVID-19 vaccine. Sequencing used peripheral blood, obtained on day 0 of AZD1222 vaccination. The TCR comes from an adult in good health. V usage is TRBV5-8 and J usage is TRBJ1-6; TRBD1 aligns across 8 bases. The CDR3 here is CASSQRTGNNSPLHF. CDR3 bases: TGTGCCAGCAGCCAAAGGACAGGGAATAATTCACCCCTCCACTTT. Full variable domain (outside the CDR3, taken from reference TRBV5-8 and TRBJ1-6): EAGVTQSPTHLIKTRGQQATLRCSPISGHTSVYWYQQALGLGLQFLLWYDEGEERNRGNFPPRFSGRQFPNYSSELNVNALELEDSALYLCASSQRTGNNSPLHFGNGTRLTVT.